These 13 T cell receptor beta chains came from one sample sequenced in a study of molecular identifiers for immune sequencing clone quantification (dated by TCRdb to between 2018 and 2020). The receptor library was made with PCR. Sequenced using a NextSeq 500. Clones were called with MiXCR by TCRdb after fastp trimmed the public reads at Q25, and only in-frame beta chains were retained. When rows share a CDR3 protein, they turn into one entry using the most common DNA and genes. This sample is represented by hundreds of thousands of distinct CDR3 sequences; roughly 23% of them were singletons. The ten biggest clones cover around 0.78% of the sample. The sequencing sample was made of naive CD8+ T cells from blood, with Jurkat cell RNA spiked in. The intended sense of this specimen's cell subset or site label: FACS-sorted CD8+CD4-CCR7+CD45RA+ naive T cells. These receptors all stem from a human donor in good health. Some libraries in this study had Jurkat cell RNA spiked in.

The chain has TRBV27 and TRBJ1-3; perhaps TRBD1 as D (5 bases). Trimming left V 5 bases short and J 0 bases short, with 14 bases between. Germline CDR1 reads MNHEY; CDR2 reads SMNVEV (reference sequence). The CDR3 has 16 amino acids. CDR3 sequence reads: CASSPWQGISGNTIYF. The CDR3, as DNA: TGTGCCAGCAGTCCATGGCAGGGCATCTCTGGAAACACCATATATTTT.

Only a few counts were recorded for this clonotype. The CDR3 bases are TGCGCCAGCAGCCAAGTGGGAGGCGAGCAGTACTTC. Its protein product is CASSQVGGEQYF. The chain combines TRBV4-1 with TRBJ2-7; TRBD2 is a possible D gene (6 bases). The length of the CDR3 is 12 residues. The V gene's germline CDR1 is MGHRA and CDR2 YSYEKL. V was clipped by 1 base and J by 6 bases, with 7 bases between them.

This clonotype showed up just once. This rearrangement joins TRBV19 to TRBJ2-4; the D is unclear. The CDR3 runs to 17 residues. V was clipped by 8 bases and J by 1 base, with 21 bases between them. From germline, CDR1 is LNHDA and CDR2 SQIVND (reference sequence). The CDR3 DNA reads as TGTGCCAGTCGTACCCTTGGGCGGCTCGGGGCCAAAAACATTCAGTACTTC. Translation: CASRTLGRLGAKNIQYF.

This clonotype has only one observation. A much larger clone lies a single base off, so this may be a read error. V and J are TRBV7-3 and TRBJ1-1, with 8 bases fitting TRBD1. This CDR3 contains 13 residues. Germline V gives CDR1 SGHTA, CDR2 FQGTGA. The CDR3 loop reads CASSLTGVGEALF. For the CDR3, the DNA is TGTGCCAGCAGCTTGACAGGGGTAGGTGAAGCTCTCTTT.

In this sample, this clonotype turned up many times. The V call is TRBV7-9, the J call TRBJ2-7; D unclear. CDR1 is SEHNR and CDR2 is FQNEAQ in the germline V gene (reference sequence). The ends were cut back, 0 bases at V and 6 bases at J, with 12 bases in the middle. This CDR3 has 14 residues. The chain's CDR3 is CASSLAAKSGEQYF. CDR3 DNA: TGTGCCAGCAGCTTAGCGGCTAAATCCGGCGAGCAGTACTTC.

About this clonotype: Possible read error: a much larger clone is one base away. This chain uses TRBV18 with TRBJ2-3, with 7 positions matching TRBD2. Germline values: CDR1 KGHSH, CDR2 LQKENI. The CDR3 runs to 13 residues. This chain's CDR3 is CASAPELADTQYF. The CDR3 DNA sequence: TGTGCCAGCGCACCCGAACTAGCGGATACGCAGTATTTT.

This clonotype was detected once. A single base separates this from a much larger clone, so it may be a read error. The rearrangement joins TRBV28 to TRBJ2-5; no definite D call. Germline V gives CDR1 MDHEN, CDR2 SYDVKM. This CDR3 comprises 13 residues. In nucleotides, the CDR3 is TGTGCCAGCAGTGACCCAAACCATGAGACCCAGTACTTC. Amino acids: CASSDPNHETQYF.

This clonotype was picked up many times. The genes are TRBV20-1 and TRBJ2-7; D might be TRBD2 (5 bases). Germline V gene sequence: CDR1 DFQATT, CDR2 SNEGSKA (reference sequence). The CDR3 loop spans 12 amino acids. V dropped 6 bases and J dropped 2 bases, with 11 bases sitting between them. The CDR3 sequence: CSADEGTYEQYF. The DNA for the CDR3 is TGCAGTGCCGACGAGGGAACCTACGAGCAGTACTTC.

Points on this clonotype: One end of the junction fails to match germline, which may point to a read error. The CDR3 bases are TGTGCCAGCAGCTTTAGCGGGAGCGGCGGGGGGCTGTTTTTT. Protein: CASSFSGSGGGLFF. The chain links TRBV7-3 to TRBJ2-2, with TRBD2 matching 9 bases. The CDR3 length is 14 residues. Germline values: CDR1 SGHTA, CDR2 FQGTGA.

This clonotype was seen ten or more times. The V and J genes are TRBV20-1 and TRBJ2-7; TRBD2 matches at 10 bases. The CDR3 loop spans 17 amino acids. CDR1 is DFQATT and CDR2 is SNEGSKA in the germline V gene (reference sequence). V trimming: 2 bases; J trimming: 0 bases; junction bases outside the gene matches: 10. DNA of the CDR3: TGCAGTGCTAGAATTCATCTACTAGCGGGAAGCTCCTACGAGCAGTACTTC. Translation: CSARIHLLAGSSYEQYF.

Concerning this clonotype itself: The conserved phenylalanine or tryptophan normally closing the CDR3 is absent here, so this likely arose from a read error. This sequence joins TRBV27 and TRBJ1-6, with no clear D. CDR3 size: 13 residues. Germline V CDR1 and CDR2: MNHEY, SMNVEV (reference sequence). Trimming cost V 5 bases and J 6 bases, with 8 bases left between them. The CDR3 nucleotides read TGTGCCAGCAGTCCTGGGCTTAATTCACCCCTCCACTCT. Its translation is CASSPGLNSPLHS.

This clonotype occurred many times. The V call is TRBV12-3 or TRBV12-4, the J call TRBJ2-5; D may be TRBD2 (5 bases). Trimming took off 6 bases at V and 2 bases at J, with 13 bases between the two ends. CDR3 size: 14 residues. The CDR3 reads CASSGLLRQETQYF. CDR3 bases: TGTGCCAGCAGCGGACTGCTCCGTCAAGAGACCCAGTACTTC.

This clonotype was counted ten times or more. V is TRBV7-2 and J is TRBJ2-7; a possible D gene is TRBD1 (5 bases). Germline CDR1 SGHTA, CDR2 FQGNSA. The CDR3 loop spans 16 amino acids. The germline V and J ends were trimmed by 4 bases and 1 base, with 17 bases remaining between them. Here the CDR3 DNA reads TGTGCCAGCAGCTCTGGAAGGGGTGAACCGTCCTACGAGCAGTACTTC. It encodes CASSSGRGEPSYEQYF.